One sample yielded the 16 T cell receptor beta chains listed below, sequenced in a study of T cell repertoires in cytomegalovirus infection. TCRdb re-called the reads with MiXCR, one entry per CDR3 protein. The sample contains some 250,000 distinct CDR3 sequences, over 8% of which appear only once. The source material was PBMCs. The receptors derive from a human donor in good health (CMV status not recorded). Some clones in this sample may be carry-over from other donors' samples.

This clonotype was seen ten or more times. The rearrangement links TRBV12-3 or TRBV12-4 to TRBJ2-5, with 12 nucleotides matching TRBD1. V shed 3 bases, J shed 4 bases, and the junction held 6 bases outside the gene matches. The CDR3 spans 16 residues. The CDR3 region is CASSLDRDRGRETQYF. The CDR3 coding sequence is TGTGCCAGCAGTTTGGACCGGGACAGGGGGCGAGAGACCCAGTACTTC.

V usage is TRBV19 and J usage is TRBJ2-5; a possible D gene is TRBD1 (7 bases). Deletions cut 8 bases from V and 5 bases from J, with 18 bases between. Germline V CDR1 and CDR2: LNHDA, SQIVND (reference sequence). The CDR3 length is 14 residues. The CDR3 coding sequence is TGTGCCAGTTCCCCCGGAGGGGGCGCGGAGACCCAGTACTTC. Translating it yields CASSPGGGAETQYF.

The J gene is TRBJ2-7, the V gene TRBV11-2, with TRBD2 as a possible D gene (6 bases). With 1 base removed from V and 0 bases from J, the gap between germline ends came to 16 bases. This CDR3 spans 17 amino acids. Germline-derived CDR1 and CDR2 are SGHAT and FQNNGV. The CDR3 spells CASSLGLGGTDSYEQYF. The CDR3 DNA follows: TGTGCCAGCAGCTTAGGGCTGGGCGGGACGGACTCCTACGAGCAGTACTTC. Full variable domain (missing parts from reference TRBV11-2 and TRBJ2-7): EAGVAQSPRYKIIEKRQSVAFWCNPISGHATLYWYQQILGQGPKLLIQFQNNGVVDDSQLPKDRFSAERLKGVDSTLKIQPAKLEDSAVYLCASSLGLGGTDSYEQYFGPGTRLTVT.

This clonotype has at least ten counts. J is TRBJ1-1 and V is TRBV7-9; 8 positions match TRBD1. The CDR3 has 19 residues. Germline V lookup: CDR1 SEHNR, CDR2 FQNEAQ (reference sequence). V was pared by 1 base and J by 3 bases, with 16 bases of the junction left unmatched. The chain's CDR3 is CASSLESWSGRDRHTEAFF. CDR3 bases: TGTGCCAGCAGCTTAGAGTCTTGGAGTGGTAGGGACAGGCACACTGAAGCTTTCTTT. Full variable domain (rest looked up from reference TRBV7-9 and TRBJ1-1): DTGVSQNPRHKITKRGQNVTFRCDPISEHNRLYWYRQTLGQGPEFLTYFQNEAQLEKSRLLSDRFSAERPKGSFSTLEIQRTEQGDSAMYLCASSLESWSGRDRHTEAFFGQGTRLTVV.

This clonotype was found a few times. CDR3 protein: CASSDSLAYNEQFF. In DNA form, the CDR3 reads TGTGCCAGCAGCGACAGCCTAGCCTACAATGAGCAGTTCTTC. The rearrangement joins TRBV5-6 to TRBJ2-1; D is perhaps TRBD1 (5 bases). The ends were cut back, 4 bases at V and 2 bases at J, with 10 bases in the middle. The CDR3 extends over 14 amino acids. CDR1 SGHDT and CDR2 YYEEEE come from the germline V gene.

Ten or more counts support this clonotype. The gene calls are TRBV12-3 or TRBV12-4 and TRBJ2-2; no definite D call. The CDR3 consists of 16 residues. With 5 bases removed from V and 1 base from J, the gap between germline ends came to 14 bases. The CDR3 here is CASSPQGSGNTGELFF. Here the CDR3 DNA reads TGTGCCAGCAGTCCCCAAGGTTCAGGGAACACCGGGGAGCTGTTTTTT.

Many counts were recorded for this clonotype. V usage is TRBV12-3 or TRBV12-4 and J usage is TRBJ2-1; TRBD2 matches 9 bases. The J segment lost 15 bases and the V segment lost 2 bases, leaving 8 bases of the junction unmatched. The CDR3 sequence is 13 residues long. The CDR3 loop reads CASSLRAGGPAFF. DNA for the CDR3: TGTGCCAGCAGTTTACGTGCGGGAGGGCCGGCGTTCTTC.

This clonotype was seen at least ten times. The CDR3 loop is CASSSRQGINTEAFF. The CDR3, as DNA: TGTGCCAGCAGCTCGAGACAGGGTATTAACACTGAAGCTTTCTTT. The chain links TRBV7-9 to TRBJ1-1; 7 bases map to TRBD1. J was trimmed by 2 bases and V by 4 bases; bases with no gene match: 7. In germline, CDR1 is SEHNR, CDR2 FQNEAQ (reference sequence). The CDR3 has 15 amino acids.

The J gene is TRBJ2-2, the V gene TRBV20-1; 11 positions match TRBD2. Germline CDR1 reads DFQATT; CDR2 reads SNEGSKA (reference sequence). With 5 bases clipped from V and 0 bases from J, the junction kept 8 bases outside the gene matches. This CDR3 comprises 17 residues. The CDR3 coding sequence is TGCAGTGCTCGACGGGCTAGCGGGGGGACGAACACCGGGGAGCTGTTTTTT. Protein product: CSARRASGGTNTGELFF.

There are many counts of this clonotype. The J gene is TRBJ1-4, the V gene TRBV5-4; possibly TRBD1 for D (6 bases). The CDR3 contains 19 residues. CDR1 and CDR2 from the germline V gene are SGHNT and YYREEE (reference sequence). The V and J ends lost 4 bases and 4 bases respectively, with 26 bases between them. The CDR3: CASSEGDGGSTMSNEKLFF. In nucleotides, the CDR3 is TGTGCCAGCAGCGAGGGGGACGGGGGCTCGACGATGAGTAATGAAAAACTGTTTTTT.

This clonotype was seen ten or more times. The V call is TRBV28, the J call TRBJ2-5; TRBD2 might be the D (6 bases). V was clipped by 9 bases and J by 1 base, with 18 bases between them. Germline assignment: CDR1 MDHEN and CDR2 SYDVKM. This CDR3 spans 15 amino acids. The CDR3 reads CASFRGGLGQETQYF. CDR3 bases: TGTGCCAGTTTTCGGGGAGGACTCGGCCAAGAGACCCAGTACTTC.

This clonotype showed up many times. This chain links TRBV7-4 with TRBJ2-2; 10 bases are shared with TRBD2. Germline CDR1 is SGHVT and CDR2 is SQSDAQ. J gave up 0 bases and V 3 bases, and 7 bases lay outside the gene matches. The CDR3 length is 18 residues. The CDR3 DNA follows: TGTGCCAGCAGCTTGTCTGGACTAGCGGATTCGAACACCGGGGAGCTGTTTTTT. It yields the protein CASSLSGLADSNTGELFF.

This clonotype was picked up a small number of times. The V and J genes are TRBV5-1 and TRBJ2-1, with no clear D. CDR3 length: 12 residues. Trimming shortened V by 1 base and J by 6 bases, and 5 bases separated the two germline ends. Germline CDR1 is SGHRS and CDR2 is YFSETQ. As DNA, the CDR3 is TGCGCCAGCAGCTTGAAGGGCAATGAGCAGTTCTTC. Its protein is CASSLKGNEQFF.

The rearrangement links TRBV12-5 to TRBJ1-1; the D is unclear. V was pared by 2 bases and J by 8 bases, with 6 bases between. The CDR3 extends over 11 amino acids. Germline CDR1 reads LGHNT; CDR2 reads FRNRAP. DNA for the CDR3: TGTGCTAGTGGTTTGTCCCGGGAAGCTTTCTTT. Protein: CASGLSREAFF.

This clonotype was seen ten or more times. The rearrangement links TRBV7-2 to TRBJ2-3, with D maybe TRBD2 (5 bases). CDR1 and CDR2 (germline): SGHTA, FQGNSA. The CDR3 loop spans 14 amino acids. The ends were cut back, 2 bases at V and 4 bases at J, with 10 bases in the middle. CDR3 amino acids: CASSLIASSDTQYF. CDR3 coding DNA: TGTGCCAGCAGCTTAATTGCTAGCTCAGATACGCAGTATTTT.

This clonotype appeared a few times. The chain joins TRBV20-1 to TRBJ2-4, with no clear D. V lost 0 bases, J lost 1 base, and 4 bases lay in between. The CDR3 is 13 residues long. Germline V CDR1 and CDR2: DFQATT, SNEGSKA (reference sequence). CDR3: CSAREGAKNIQYF. CDR3 bases: TGCAGTGCTAGAGAAGGGGCCAAAAACATTCAGTACTTC.